A selection of T cell receptor beta chains follows, all from one sample in a study of T cell responses to AZD1222 COVID-19 vaccine. Data came from immunoSEQ multiplex PCR; TCRdb stores just in-frame clones and leaves some out. The sample has 100,000 to 150,000 clones; 93% are singletons. The material was peripheral blood, obtained on day 0 of AZD1222 vaccination. The receptors shown here come from an adult in good health. CDR3s include the opening cysteine and the closing phenylalanine or tryptophan. The D gene is left open where the match is weak. Clone size appears in some rows only: once, few, many, or a class for an expanded clone.

CDR3 DNA: TGTGCCACCAGTGAGCCCGCGGGGGATACGCAGTATTTT; CDR3 protein: CATSEPAGDTQYF; clone size: -; V gene: TRBV24-1; J gene: TRBJ2-3; D gene: -
CDR3 DNA: TGCAGCGTTAGTGAAACAGGGGGCTTTGGCTACACCTTC; CDR3 protein: CSVSETGGFGYTF; clone size: -; V gene: TRBV29-1; J gene: TRBJ1-2; D gene: TRBD1
CDR3 DNA: TGTGCCTGGAGTGTAAGGTACGCTTTCTTT; CDR3 protein: CAWSVRYAFF; clone size: -; V gene: TRBV30; J gene: TRBJ1-1; D gene: -
CDR3 DNA: TGTGCCAGCAGTTATGGATCAGGGGGCGATTCGTTTGAGCAGTTCTTC; CDR3 protein: CASSYGSGGDSFEQFF; clone size: -; V gene: TRBV6-5; J gene: TRBJ2-1; D gene: TRBD1
CDR3 DNA: TGTGCCAGCAGCCTCAAGACAGCAAGCTCTGGAAACACCATATATTTT; CDR3 protein: CASSLKTASSGNTIYF; clone size: -; V gene: TRBV14; J gene: TRBJ1-3; D gene: -
CDR3 DNA: TGTGCCAGCAGTTTCGATCTGAACACTGAAGCTTTCTTT; CDR3 protein: CASSFDLNTEAFF; clone size: -; V gene: TRBV2; J gene: TRBJ1-1; D gene: -
CDR3 DNA: TGTGCCAGCAGGGAACAGGGGACTGCCACAGATACGCAGTATTTT; CDR3 protein: CASREQGTATDTQYF; clone size: -; V gene: TRBV2; J gene: TRBJ2-3; D gene: -
CDR3 DNA: TGTGCCAGCAGTCATCAAACAGGGGTATCCTCCTACAATGAGCAGTTCTTC; CDR3 protein: CASSHQTGVSSYNEQFF; clone size: few; V gene: TRBV7-9; J gene: TRBJ2-1; D gene: TRBD1
CDR3 DNA: TGCGCCAGCAGTGTGTCTGGAGGAAATGGGCAGTACTTC; CDR3 protein: CASSVSGGNGQYF; clone size: -; V gene: TRBV10-2; J gene: TRBJ2-7; D gene: -
CDR3 DNA: TGTGCCAGCAGCTTAACAGCGGGACGCACAGATACGCAGTATTTT; CDR3 protein: CASSLTAGRTDTQYF; clone size: -; V gene: TRBV7-3; J gene: TRBJ2-3; D gene: TRBD2
CDR3 DNA: TGCGCCAGCAGGGCTCAGGGGAACACCGGGGAGCTGTTTTTT; CDR3 protein: CASRAQGNTGELFF; clone size: -; V gene: TRBV5-1; J gene: TRBJ2-2; D gene: -
CDR3 DNA: TGTGCCAGTAGTTTCGACAGGGATAGAGGGTACAATGAGCAGTTCTTC; CDR3 protein: CASSFDRDRGYNEQFF; clone size: -; V gene: TRBV19; J gene: TRBJ2-1; D gene: TRBD1
CDR3 DNA: TGTGCCAGCAGCCCGCGGGGGGCAGAAGCTTTCTTT; CDR3 protein: CASSPRGAEAFF; clone size: -; V gene: TRBV5-4; J gene: TRBJ1-1; D gene: -
CDR3 DNA: TGTGCCAGCAGAACTACCGGGACTAGCGGGGTTAGGGGCACAGATACGCAGTATTTT; CDR3 protein: CASRTTGTSGVRGTDTQYF; clone size: -; V gene: TRBV7-8; J gene: TRBJ2-3; D gene: TRBD2
CDR3 DNA: TGTGCCAGCCTACCTCCCGGAGCGGGATCCTACAATGAGCAGTTCTTC; CDR3 protein: CASLPPGAGSYNEQFF; clone size: once; V gene: TRBV18; J gene: TRBJ2-1; D gene: TRBD2
CDR3 DNA: TGTGCCAGCAGGGGACAGGAGTATGGCTACACCTTC; CDR3 protein: CASRGQEYGYTF; clone size: once; V gene: TRBV7-7; J gene: TRBJ1-2; D gene: TRBD1
CDR3 DNA: TGTGCCAGCAGCGTAGCACAGGGGGATGGAGATACGCAGTATTTT; CDR3 protein: CASSVAQGDGDTQYF; clone size: -; V gene: TRBV9; J gene: TRBJ2-3; D gene: TRBD1
CDR3 DNA: TGTGCCAGCATCGATTCGAACACTGAAGCTTTCTTT; CDR3 protein: CASIDSNTEAFF; clone size: -; V gene: TRBV2; J gene: TRBJ1-1; D gene: -
CDR3 DNA: TGTGCCAGCAGCTTAAAGCCGGATTCACCCCTCCACTTT; CDR3 protein: CASSLKPDSPLHF; clone size: -; V gene: TRBV7-2; J gene: TRBJ1-6; D gene: -
CDR3 DNA: TGTGCCAGCAGCTTGAGCGGGACAGCCAATGAGCAGTTCTTC; CDR3 protein: CASSLSGTANEQFF; clone size: -; V gene: TRBV11-3; J gene: TRBJ2-1; D gene: -
CDR3 DNA: TGCGCCAGCAGCCAAGCCACTAGCGGAGCGTACAATGAGCAGTTCTTC; CDR3 protein: CASSQATSGAYNEQFF; clone size: -; V gene: TRBV4-3; J gene: TRBJ2-1; D gene: TRBD2
CDR3 DNA: TGTGCCAGCAATCGGACTAGCGGAAAAATCTCCTACAATGAGCAGTTCTTC; CDR3 protein: CASNRTSGKISYNEQFF; clone size: -; V gene: TRBV21-1; J gene: TRBJ2-1; D gene: -
CDR3 DNA: TGTGCCAGCAGGGGACAGGGTGATCAGCCCCAGCATTTT; CDR3 protein: CASRGQGDQPQHF; clone size: -; V gene: TRBV27; J gene: TRBJ1-5; D gene: TRBD1